This is a list of T cell receptor beta chains from one sample in a study of shared clonotypes between healthy human individuals. The protocol was immunoSEQ multiplex PCR, while the TCRdb copy is restricted to in-frame clones and leaves out a portion. The sample has more than 2,000,000 clones, 85% to 95% seen once. The sequenced material came from naive CD4+ T cells from PBMCs. These receptors were obtained from a man younger than 35 in good health. Some clones in this sample may be carry-over from other donors' samples. Each CDR3 is given with its conserved first and last residue. The order of the fields is CDR3 protein, CDR3 DNA, D gene, V gene, J gene, clone size. A D gene is named only where the DNA matches it firmly. Some rows mark clone size as missing; the rest say once, few, many or name a class of expanded clone.

CDR3aa: CATSRVGRGEEQYF
CDR3nt: TGTGCCACCAGCAGAGTGGGTCGGGGGGAGGAACAGTACTTC
d_gene: TRBD2
v_gene: TRBV15
j_gene: TRBJ2-7
abundance: -

CDR3aa: CASSLGGPSTDTQYF
CDR3nt: TGCGCCAGCAGCTTGGGAGGGCCTTCCACAGATACGCAGTATTTT
d_gene: -
v_gene: TRBV5-1
j_gene: TRBJ2-3
abundance: -

CDR3aa: CASRAAPNNEQFF
CDR3nt: TGCGCCAGCAGGGCAGCTCCAAACAATGAGCAGTTCTTC
d_gene: -
v_gene: TRBV5-1
j_gene: TRBJ2-1
abundance: once

CDR3aa: CASKKLAGVGNEQFF
CDR3nt: TGTGCCAGCAAAAAACTAGCGGGAGTAGGGAATGAGCAGTTCTTC
d_gene: TRBD2
v_gene: TRBV27
j_gene: TRBJ2-1
abundance: -

CDR3aa: CASSVAPAGGSDTQYF
CDR3nt: TGTGCCAGCAGCGTAGCCCCAGCGGGAGGGTCAGATACGCAGTATTTT
d_gene: TRBD2
v_gene: TRBV9
j_gene: TRBJ2-3
abundance: -

CDR3aa: CASSYRAGSDEKLFF
CDR3nt: TGCGCCAGCAGTTACAGGGCTGGGAGTGATGAAAAACTGTTTTTT
d_gene: -
v_gene: TRBV5-1
j_gene: TRBJ1-4
abundance: -

CDR3aa: CASKEARTSGYEQYF
CDR3nt: TGTGCCAGCAAAGAGGCCAGGACTAGCGGCTACGAGCAGTACTTC
d_gene: -
v_gene: TRBV21-1
j_gene: TRBJ2-7
abundance: -

CDR3aa: CASIEQLGVEGGELFF
CDR3nt: TGCGCCAGCATCGAGCAGTTGGGGGTAGAAGGCGGGGAGCTGTTTTTT
d_gene: -
v_gene: TRBV5-1
j_gene: TRBJ2-2
abundance: -

CDR3aa: CSARGRSEQFF
CDR3nt: TGCAGTGCTAGGGGGCGATCTGAGCAGTTCTTC
d_gene: -
v_gene: TRBV20-1
j_gene: TRBJ2-1
abundance: -

CDR3aa: CASSLIQGQFF
CDR3nt: TGTGCCAGCAGCCTTATTCAGGGGCAGTTCTTC
d_gene: -
v_gene: TRBV7-9
j_gene: TRBJ2-1
abundance: -

CDR3aa: CSVLTVNTEAFF
CDR3nt: TGCAGCGTTCTGACAGTCAACACTGAAGCTTTCTTT
d_gene: -
v_gene: TRBV29-1
j_gene: TRBJ1-1
abundance: -

CDR3aa: CASSWGSTNTGELFF
CDR3nt: TGTGCCAGCAGCTGGGGCTCAACGAACACCGGGGAGCTGTTTTTT
d_gene: -
v_gene: TRBV2
j_gene: TRBJ2-2
abundance: -

CDR3aa: CASSPSNQGYSGANVLTF
CDR3nt: TGTGCCAGCAGTCCCTCCAACCAGGGCTACTCTGGGGCCAACGTCCTGACTTTC
d_gene: -
v_gene: TRBV28
j_gene: TRBJ2-6
abundance: -

CDR3aa: CASSYERWTEAFF
CDR3nt: TGTGCCAGCAGCTATGAACGGTGGACTGAAGCTTTCTTT
d_gene: -
v_gene: TRBV27
j_gene: TRBJ1-1
abundance: -

CDR3aa: CASSWGAGQQYEQYF
CDR3nt: TGCGCCAGCAGCTGGGGGGCAGGCCAACAATACGAGCAGTACTTC
d_gene: -
v_gene: TRBV5-1
j_gene: TRBJ2-7
abundance: -

CDR3aa: CAWGQGGNQPQHF
CDR3nt: TGTGCCTGGGGACAGGGAGGCAATCAGCCCCAGCATTTT
d_gene: TRBD1
v_gene: TRBV30
j_gene: TRBJ1-5
abundance: -

CDR3aa: CASSQQGNTEAFF
CDR3nt: TGTGCCAGCAGCCAACAGGGAAACACTGAAGCTTTCTTT
d_gene: -
v_gene: TRBV14
j_gene: TRBJ1-1
abundance: few

CDR3aa: CASSPLAGVGNEQFF
CDR3nt: TGTGCCAGCAGCCCCTTAGCGGGAGTAGGCAATGAGCAGTTCTTC
d_gene: TRBD2
v_gene: TRBV7-2
j_gene: TRBJ2-1
abundance: -

CDR3aa: CASSSGTGSNTEAFF
CDR3nt: TGCGCCAGCAGCTCCGGGACAGGGAGCAACACTGAAGCTTTCTTT
d_gene: TRBD1
v_gene: TRBV5-1
j_gene: TRBJ1-1
abundance: -

CDR3aa: CASSVGGGRNQETQYF
CDR3nt: TGTGCCAGCAGCGTAGGTGGTGGGAGGAATCAAGAGACCCAGTACTTC
d_gene: -
v_gene: TRBV9
j_gene: TRBJ2-5
abundance: -

CDR3aa: CASTTDGGVNQPQHF
CDR3nt: TGCGCCAGCACCACGGACGGGGGGGTCAATCAGCCCCAGCATTTT
d_gene: -
v_gene: TRBV5-1
j_gene: TRBJ1-5
abundance: -

CDR3aa: CASRPLAQSADTQYF
CDR3nt: TGTGCCAGCAGACCGCTAGCGCAGAGTGCAGATACGCAGTATTTT
d_gene: -
v_gene: TRBV27
j_gene: TRBJ2-3
abundance: -

CDR3aa: CASSHITGGAGGNEQFF
CDR3nt: TGCGCCAGCAGCCACATCACGGGGGGAGCGGGAGGCAATGAGCAGTTCTTC
d_gene: TRBD2
v_gene: TRBV4-1
j_gene: TRBJ2-1
abundance: -

CDR3aa: CASSPSRGSSYNEQFF
CDR3nt: TGCGCCAGCAGCCCCAGTAGGGGGAGCTCCTACAATGAGCAGTTCTTC
d_gene: -
v_gene: TRBV5-1
j_gene: TRBJ2-1
abundance: -

CDR3aa: CASSLFRVRGYTF
CDR3nt: TGTGCCAGCAGTTTATTCAGGGTTCGGGGCTACACCTTC
d_gene: -
v_gene: TRBV28
j_gene: TRBJ1-2
abundance: -

CDR3aa: CASSLGGDYREQYF
CDR3nt: TGCGCCAGCAGCTTGGGCGGGGACTATCGCGAGCAGTACTTC
d_gene: TRBD2
v_gene: TRBV5-1
j_gene: TRBJ2-7
abundance: -

CDR3aa: CASSQGVMNTEAFF
CDR3nt: TGTGCCAGCAGCCAAGGGGTGATGAACACTGAAGCTTTCTTT
d_gene: -
v_gene: TRBV7-9
j_gene: TRBJ1-1
abundance: -

CDR3aa: CASSIPDRGLPGANVLTF
CDR3nt: TGTGCCAGTAGTATCCCCGACAGGGGTCTCCCTGGGGCCAACGTCCTGACTTTC
d_gene: TRBD1
v_gene: TRBV19
j_gene: TRBJ2-6
abundance: -

CDR3aa: CASGGDGRFSPLHF
CDR3nt: TGTGCCAGCGGAGGAGATGGACGGTTTTCACCCCTCCACTTT
d_gene: -
v_gene: TRBV6-1
j_gene: TRBJ1-6
abundance: -

CDR3aa: CASSLNVASKNIQYF
CDR3nt: TGTGCCAGCAGCTTGAATGTGGCGTCTAAAAACATTCAGTACTTC
d_gene: -
v_gene: TRBV5-4
j_gene: TRBJ2-4
abundance: -

CDR3aa: CASSLDRTNTEAFF
CDR3nt: TGTGCCAGCTCCTTAGACAGAACGAACACTGAAGCTTTCTTT
d_gene: -
v_gene: TRBV18
j_gene: TRBJ1-1
abundance: -

CDR3aa: CASSLGLASYEQYF
CDR3nt: TGTGCCAGCAGCTTGGGACTAGCGTCCTACGAGCAGTACTTC
d_gene: TRBD2
v_gene: TRBV7-2
j_gene: TRBJ2-7
abundance: -

CDR3aa: CASSQRSDISSYEQYF
CDR3nt: TGCGCCAGCAGCCAACGGTCCGACATTAGCTCCTACGAGCAGTACTTC
d_gene: -
v_gene: TRBV4-1
j_gene: TRBJ2-7
abundance: -

CDR3aa: CASSEGPGPYNEQFF
CDR3nt: TGTGCCAGCAGTGAGGGACCCGGGCCCTACAATGAGCAGTTCTTC
d_gene: -
v_gene: TRBV2
j_gene: TRBJ2-1
abundance: -

CDR3aa: CASSPQGYGANVLTF
CDR3nt: TGTGCCAGCTCCCCCCAGGGGTATGGGGCCAACGTCCTGACTTTC
d_gene: -
v_gene: TRBV18
j_gene: TRBJ2-6
abundance: -

CDR3aa: CASSIAGGPYNEQFF
CDR3nt: TGTGCCAGCAGTATAGCGGGAGGGCCCTACAATGAGCAGTTCTTC
d_gene: TRBD2
v_gene: TRBV28
j_gene: TRBJ2-1
abundance: -

CDR3aa: CSAIKRAEQFF
CDR3nt: TGCAGCGCAATTAAAAGGGCTGAGCAGTTCTTC
d_gene: -
v_gene: TRBV29-1
j_gene: TRBJ2-1
abundance: -

CDR3aa: CASSAQGTGELFF
CDR3nt: TGTGCCAGCAGCGCTCAGGGCACCGGGGAGCTGTTTTTT
d_gene: -
v_gene: TRBV9
j_gene: TRBJ2-2
abundance: -

CDR3aa: CAWSYGLGYTF
CDR3nt: TGTGCCTGGAGTTACGGCCTCGGCTACACCTTC
d_gene: -
v_gene: TRBV30
j_gene: TRBJ1-2
abundance: -

CDR3aa: CASSNSGRGVETQYF
CDR3nt: TGCGCCAGCAGCAATAGCGGGAGAGGGGTAGAGACCCAGTACTTC
d_gene: TRBD2
v_gene: TRBV5-1
j_gene: TRBJ2-5
abundance: -

CDR3aa: CASSPDSIYGYTF
CDR3nt: TGTGCCAGCAGCCCTGACAGCATCTATGGCTACACCTTC
d_gene: -
v_gene: TRBV7-9
j_gene: TRBJ1-2
abundance: -

CDR3aa: CASSQTSQGSEQYF
CDR3nt: TGTGCCAGCAGCCAAACCTCACAGGGGAGTGAGCAGTACTTC
d_gene: TRBD1
v_gene: TRBV5-4
j_gene: TRBJ2-7
abundance: -

CDR3aa: CASSLLRGIHTEAFF
CDR3nt: TGTGCCAGCAGCTTACTGCGGGGAATACACACTGAAGCTTTCTTT
d_gene: -
v_gene: TRBV11-2
j_gene: TRBJ1-1
abundance: -

CDR3aa: CASSPTGGTDTQYF
CDR3nt: TGTGCCAGCAGCCCGACAGGGGGCACAGATACGCAGTATTTT
d_gene: TRBD1
v_gene: TRBV7-2
j_gene: TRBJ2-3
abundance: -

CDR3aa: CASSLFRDRPSYEQYF
CDR3nt: TGTGCCAGCAGTTTATTTCGGGACAGACCCTCCTACGAGCAGTACTTC
d_gene: TRBD1
v_gene: TRBV28
j_gene: TRBJ2-7
abundance: -

CDR3aa: CASSFWQSSYEQYF
CDR3nt: TGTGCCAGCAGCTTCTGGCAGAGCTCCTACGAGCAGTACTTC
d_gene: -
v_gene: TRBV11-2
j_gene: TRBJ2-7
abundance: -

CDR3aa: CASSQGGSLYEQYF
CDR3nt: TGCGCCAGCAGCCAAGGCGGGAGTCTCTACGAGCAGTACTTC
d_gene: TRBD2
v_gene: TRBV4-1
j_gene: TRBJ2-7
abundance: once

CDR3aa: CASSSGRDTQYF
CDR3nt: TGTGCCAGCAGCTCCGGGAGAGATACGCAGTATTTT
d_gene: -
v_gene: TRBV7-2
j_gene: TRBJ2-3
abundance: -

CDR3aa: CASSFGDRPYNEQFF
CDR3nt: TGTGCCAGCAGTTTCGGGGACAGGCCTTACAATGAGCAGTTCTTC
d_gene: TRBD1
v_gene: TRBV27
j_gene: TRBJ2-1
abundance: -

CDR3aa: CASSLDGLAGNTGELFF
CDR3nt: TGTGCCAGCAGCCTAGATGGACTAGCGGGGAACACCGGGGAGCTGTTTTTT
d_gene: TRBD2
v_gene: TRBV7-2
j_gene: TRBJ2-2
abundance: -